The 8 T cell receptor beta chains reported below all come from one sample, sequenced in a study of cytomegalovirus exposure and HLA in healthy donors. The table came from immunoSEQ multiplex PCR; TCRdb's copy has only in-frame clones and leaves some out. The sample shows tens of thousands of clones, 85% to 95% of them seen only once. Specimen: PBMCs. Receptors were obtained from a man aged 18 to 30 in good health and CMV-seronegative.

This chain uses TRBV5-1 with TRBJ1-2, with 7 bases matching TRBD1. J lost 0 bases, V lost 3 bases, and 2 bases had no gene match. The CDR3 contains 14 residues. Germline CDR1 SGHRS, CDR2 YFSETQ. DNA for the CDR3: TGCGCCAGCAGCTCGGGGACAGCTAACTATGGCTACACCTTC. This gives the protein CASSSGTANYGYTF.

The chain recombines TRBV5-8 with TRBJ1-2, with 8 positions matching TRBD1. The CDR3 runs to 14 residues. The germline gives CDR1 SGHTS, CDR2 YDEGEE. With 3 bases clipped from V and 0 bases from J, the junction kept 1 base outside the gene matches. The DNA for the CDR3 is TGTGCCAGCAGCTCACAGGGGGCTAACTATGGCTACACCTTC. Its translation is CASSSQGANYGYTF.

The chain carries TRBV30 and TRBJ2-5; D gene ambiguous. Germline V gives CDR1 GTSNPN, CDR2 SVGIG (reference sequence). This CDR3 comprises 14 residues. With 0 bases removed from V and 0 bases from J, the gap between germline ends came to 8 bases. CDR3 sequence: CAWSVQRNQETQYF. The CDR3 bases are TGTGCCTGGAGTGTACAGAGAAACCAAGAGACCCAGTACTTC.

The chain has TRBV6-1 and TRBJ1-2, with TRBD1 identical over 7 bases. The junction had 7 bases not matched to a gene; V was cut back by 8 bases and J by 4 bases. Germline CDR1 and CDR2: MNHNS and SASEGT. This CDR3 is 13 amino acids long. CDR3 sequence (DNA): TGTGCCAGCGCTCCAGGGGGAGGCTATGGCTACACCTTC. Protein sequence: CASAPGGGYGYTF.

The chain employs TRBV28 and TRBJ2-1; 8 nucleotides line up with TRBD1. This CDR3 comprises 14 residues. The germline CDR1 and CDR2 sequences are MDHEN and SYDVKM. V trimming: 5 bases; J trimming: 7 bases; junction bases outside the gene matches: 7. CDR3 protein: CASSPPQGANEQFF. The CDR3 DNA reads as TGTGCCAGCAGTCCCCCTCAGGGGGCTAATGAGCAGTTCTTC. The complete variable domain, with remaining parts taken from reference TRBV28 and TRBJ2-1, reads DVKVTQSSRYLVKRTGEKVFLECVQDMDHENMFWYRQDPGLGLRLIYFSYDVKMKEKGDIPEGYSVSREKKERFSLILESASTNQTSMYLCASSPPQGANEQFFGPGTRLTVL.

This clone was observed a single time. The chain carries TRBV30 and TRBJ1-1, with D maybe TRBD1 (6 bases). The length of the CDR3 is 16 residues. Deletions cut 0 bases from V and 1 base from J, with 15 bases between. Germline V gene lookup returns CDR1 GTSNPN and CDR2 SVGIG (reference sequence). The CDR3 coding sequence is TGTGCCTGGAGTGTATGGGGGCAGGGGAGGAACACTGAAGCTTTCTTT. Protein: CAWSVWGQGRNTEAFF.

The CDR3 bases are TGTGCCAGCAGCAAACCCGGGACAGGGGGCAGCGATGAGCAGTTCTTC. It translates to CASSKPGTGGSDEQFF. The chain uses TRBV11-3 and TRBJ2-1; TRBD1 aligns across 12 bases. CDR1 is SGHNT and CDR2 is YENEEA in the germline V gene. The CDR3 extends over 16 amino acids. Germline trimming cut 5 bases from V and 8 bases from J; bases unmatched to any gene: 10.

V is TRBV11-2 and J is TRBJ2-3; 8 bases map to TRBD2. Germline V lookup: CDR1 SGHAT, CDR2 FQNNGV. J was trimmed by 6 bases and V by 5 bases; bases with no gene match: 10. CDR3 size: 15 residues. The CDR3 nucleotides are TGTGCCAGCAGCCCCCACCCGCGCGGGGGGGATACGCAGTATTTT. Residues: CASSPHPRGGDTQYF.